The 13 T cell receptor beta chains below come from one sample, sequenced in a study of shared clonotypes between healthy human individuals. CD8 cells regarded as naive lacked CD45RO, were positively chosen for CCR7, and omitted terminally differentiated effector memory CD45RA+ cells. Assay used: immunoSEQ multiplex PCR; TCRdb lists only in-frame clones, some missing. The sample lists about 1,800,000 clones, about 94% occurring once. Sequenced material: naive CD8+ T cells sorted from blood. Every receptor here comes from a man between 18 and 29 years old in good health.

This clone was seen once. The gene calls are TRBV7-6 and TRBJ2-7; D not resolved. Germline-derived CDR1 and CDR2 are SGHVS and FNYEAQ. There are 14 residues in the CDR3. The V end was cut by 2 bases, the J end by 5 bases, with 13 bases between. CDR3 nucleotide sequence: TGTGCCAGCAGCTTATTCGGACCTTCGGACGAGCAGTACTTC. The encoded protein is CASSLFGPSDEQYF.

The genes are TRBV6-5 and TRBJ2-2, with no clear D. The CDR3 spans 13 residues. CDR1 and CDR2 from the germline V gene are MNHEY and SVGAGI. V dropped 6 bases and J dropped 7 bases, with 12 bases sitting between them. CDR3 nucleotides: TGTGCCAGCAGCCCTATAGGGCGCGGGGAGCTGTTTTTT. Translating gives CASSPIGRGELFF.

The chain is built from TRBV2 and TRBJ2-3; 12 nucleotides agree with TRBD2. J was trimmed by 10 bases and V by 7 bases; bases with no gene match: 12. Germline CDR1 reads SNHLY; CDR2 reads FYNNEI. The CDR3 is 15 amino acids. This CDR3 reads CASMGLAGLMDAQYF. CDR3 coding DNA: TGTGCCAGCATGGGACTAGCGGGTCTCATGGATGCGCAGTATTTT. The whole variable domain, remainder taken from reference TRBV2 and TRBJ2-3, is EPEVTQTPSHQVTQMGQEVILRCVPISNHLYFYWYRQILGQKVEFLVSFYNNEISEKSEIFDDQFSVERPDGSNFTLKIRSTKLEDSAMYFCASMGLAGLMDAQYFGPGTRLTVL.

The rearrangement links TRBV7-2 to TRBJ2-1; the D call may be TRBD1 or TRBD2 (5 bases each). The CDR3 length is 17 residues. Trimming pared 1 base from V and 2 bases from J, leaving 15 bases between. CDR1 is SGHTA, CDR2 FQGNSA, per germline. The CDR3 nucleotides read TGTGCCAGCAGCTTAGTGACAGCGGTGTCGCCCTACAATGAGCAGTTCTTC. It translates to CASSLVTAVSPYNEQFF.

Regarding this clone: The same CDR3 arises from other DNA sequences in this sample as well. CDR3 protein: CASSLTLNTEAFF. The CDR3 region has the DNA TGTGCCAGCAGCTTGACTTTGAACACTGAAGCTTTCTTT. The J gene is TRBJ1-1, the V gene TRBV7-8; D is unresolved. Trimming left V 3 bases short and J 0 bases short, with 5 bases between. The CDR3 length is 13 residues. From germline, CDR1 is SGHVS and CDR2 FQNEAQ.

This clone was recorded only once. The chain couples TRBV7-9 to TRBJ2-5, with TRBD1 matching 12 bases. This CDR3 is built from 17 residues. V shed 4 bases and J 0 bases; nucleotides not matched to a gene: 6. Germline assignment: CDR1 SEHNR and CDR2 FQNEAQ (reference sequence). The chain's CDR3 is CASSSGTGGLDQETQYF. The CDR3 region has the DNA TGTGCCAGCAGCTCCGGGACAGGGGGCTTAGACCAAGAGACCCAGTACTTC.

The chain has TRBV5-1 and TRBJ2-7; no clear D gene. The V end was cut by 1 base, the J end by 2 bases, with 13 bases between. Germline CDR1 and CDR2: SGHRS and YFSETQ. The CDR3 extends over 15 amino acids. The CDR3 region has the DNA TGCGCCAGCAGCTTGTCCAGGATATCAACCTACGAGCAGTACTTC. Protein: CASSLSRISTYEQYF.

Points on this clone: Different DNA sequences within this sample yield the same CDR3. The CDR3 DNA follows: TGCGCCAGCAGCCAAGGACAGGGAAGCTCCTACGAGCAGTACTTC. Translation: CASSQGQGSSYEQYF. This chain links TRBV4-1 with TRBJ2-7, with TRBD1 matching over 7 bases. In germline, CDR1 is MGHRA, CDR2 YSYEKL. V gave up 1 base and J gave up 0 bases; unmatched junction bases: 3. The CDR3 is made up of 15 amino acids.

The chain carries TRBV4-1 and TRBJ2-7, with 8 bases lining up with TRBD1. There are 15 residues in the CDR3. Germline CDR1 reads MGHRA; CDR2 reads YSYEKL. J gave up 6 bases and V 3 bases, and 10 bases lay outside the gene matches. CDR3 protein: CASSQISDRGIEQYF. The CDR3, as DNA: TGCGCCAGCAGCCAGATAAGCGACAGGGGAATCGAGCAGTACTTC.

V and J are TRBV7-9 and TRBJ2-3; 11 nucleotides match TRBD2. The ends lost 5 bases at V and 6 bases at J; junction bases unmatched: 10. Germline V gene data show CDR1 as SEHNR and CDR2 as FQNEAQ (reference sequence). CDR3 size: 16 residues. CDR3 nucleotides: TGTGCCAGCAGCCCTAGCGGGGGGTTGGGAGCGGATACGCAGTATTTT. As protein: CASSPSGGLGADTQYF.

This chain uses TRBV5-4 with TRBJ1-1, with 7 bases fitting TRBD1. This CDR3 has 14 amino acids. V gave up 3 bases and J gave up 1 base; unmatched junction bases: 3. Per germline, CDR1 SGHNT and CDR2 YYREEE (reference sequence). CDR3 protein: CASSYGTENTEAFF. For the CDR3, the DNA is TGTGCCAGCAGCTACGGGACAGAGAACACTGAAGCTTTCTTT.

The chain recombines TRBV4-3 with TRBJ2-5; weak D call: TRBD2 (5 bases). CDR3 size: 15 residues. V was clipped by 1 base and J by 5 bases, with 14 bases between them. Germline CDR1 reads LGHNA; CDR2 reads YSLEER. CDR3 in DNA: TGCGCCAGCAGCCAAGGGTCCGGGATTTCTGAGACCCAGTACTTC. Protein product: CASSQGSGISETQYF.

The CDR3 is CASSLSNRAIADTQYF. DNA for the CDR3: TGTGCCAGCAGTTTATCGAACAGGGCGATAGCAGATACGCAGTATTTT. The chain uses TRBV28 and TRBJ2-3; D is possibly TRBD1 (6 bases). Germline loops: CDR1 MDHEN, CDR2 SYDVKM. With 1 base removed from V and 4 bases from J, the gap between germline ends came to 15 bases. The CDR3 extends over 16 amino acids.